This TCR beta chain is drawn from a study of blood T cell repertoires in COVID-19 (dated by TCRdb to 2020 to 2021). Looking at the study overall: Samples from collaborators originated in the United States, Italy and Spain and spanned both the acute and convalescent phases of COVID-19. The samples were drawn from two sources: the first 160 participants of the ongoing ImmuneRACE study, and 1,200 or so subjects contributed by 6 global collaborators. The repertoires were released in a freely available public database meant as a resource for research on the immune response to SARS-CoV-2. The material from the prospective study consisted of cDNA or gDNA derived from T cells, B-cell-depleted T cells, or PBMCs. Where available, HLA class I and class II types were taken from metadata supplied by the sample provider and were not determined by assay-based typing. Subjects who had been exposed to COVID-19, were actively infected with it, or had recovered from it provided the deeply sampled blood TCRbeta repertoires that made up the dataset. Nearly every sample came with metadata listing a de-identified subject ID, COVID-19 status, age in years and sex. The research as a whole found: Clinical and demographic metadata were provided uncurated, with the amount varying by source and participant.

Enrolling through a virtual design, the prospective study's participants ranged in age from roughly 18 to 89 years and lived across roughly 23 United States geographic areas. In the prospective study, participants were assigned to cohorts based on the clinical history participants reported in a screening survey and a study questionnaire. In the prospective study, whole blood, serum and a nasopharyngeal or oropharyngeal swab were collected from each participant by mobile phlebotomists. Additional blood draws and questionnaires over a 2-month period could optionally be provided by prospective study participants. Before DNA extraction, blood samples from the prospective study were shipped at room temperature or frozen. The germline V gene gives CDR1 as SGDLS and CDR2 as YYNGEE. Its CDR3 holds 16 amino acids, cysteine through phenylalanine. Of all the DNA, just the CDR3 is kept, 48 bases in frame from base 1. The V and J ends are trimmed by 3 bases and 1 base, leaving 16 bases between them.

The immunoSEQ Assay, a bias-controlled multiplex PCR, was used to amplify TCRbeta CDR3 regions from genomic DNA. The original pipeline was this. Nucleated cell counts per sample were estimated from amplification of reference gene primers within the assay. Sequence reads were collapsed and filtered to measure the absolute abundance of every unique TCRbeta CDR3 rearrangement. Productive Simpson clonality was computed per sample as the square root of Simpson's diversity index over productive rearrangements. This is the immuneACCESS table as TCRdb keeps it, with only in-frame sequences that have V and J called. A part of the clones is gone; compared with another copy, unresolved V genes explain less than half, and the rest is unexplained. V and J calls and clone size are those listed in that table; D and trimming were worked out from the DNA. The sample profile shows more than 200,000 clones; 80% of them were found once. The ten largest clones add up to less than 8% of the sample.

As for this clone: Its antigen is not yet known. Base quality data are lacking; no much larger clone is found one base away.

The specimen sequenced was PBMCs or T cells enriched from blood (not recorded which). The sequence was obtained from a woman in her thirties or forties with acute COVID-19. Recombination connected TRBV9 to TRBJ1-1, and TRBD1 may be the D gene, going by 5 matching bases. The DNA reads as follows: TGTGCCAGCAGCGATCCCTCGGGACTCACGAACACTGAAGCTTTCTTT. Its protein reads: CASSDPSGLTNTEAFF.